The source of this TCR beta chain is a study of blood T cells in healthy people across ages. This clonotype was counted a few times. Its antigen remains unknown. It was roughly 10 milliliters of peripheral blood that were drawn from each donor. Germline-derived CDR1 and CDR2 are SEHNR and FQNEAQ (reference sequence). Deletions cut 5 bases from V and 0 bases from J, with 14 bases between. This CDR3 region has 16 residues. For the second PCR, which ran for about 7 to 11 cycles, a sample-barcoded 5' primer and a J-beta primer mix were used. TCRdb processed the 5' RACE reads anew with MiXCR; each CDR3 protein has one entry. The sample lists 750,000 to 1,000,000 distinct CDR3 sequences; 25% to 30% were seen once. Notes on the study in general: There was no known CMV status for donors, so expanded clonotype changes were possibly confounded.

These data are also associated with another study on T cells of mothers and their children.

Sample: blood. The rearrangement links TRBV7-9 to TRBJ1-5, with unresolved D. The sequence was collected from a woman aged 35 to 49 in good health. The CDR3 DNA follows: TGTGCCAGCAGCACGGACCGACCATCTAGCAATCAGCCCCAGCATTTT. Translating gives CASSTDRPSSNQPQHF.